What follows are 13 T cell receptor beta chains derived from one specimen sequenced in a study of blood T cell repertoires in COVID-19. The protocol was immunoSEQ multiplex PCR, while the TCRdb copy is restricted to in-frame clones and leaves out a portion. Of under 120,000 clones listed, about 85% were seen once; the top ten hold about 2%. The sample taken for sequencing was peripheral blood. These receptors were obtained from a human donor in a cohort sampled during active COVID-19.

This sequence joins TRBV30 and TRBJ1-2; D call uncertain. Per the germline V gene, CDR1 is GTSNPN and CDR2 is SVGIG (reference sequence). The V and J ends lost 2 bases and 4 bases respectively, with 11 bases between them. This CDR3 region has 13 residues. In DNA form, the CDR3 reads TGTGCCTGGAGTCACGACAAGCCCTATGGCTACACCTTC. Protein sequence: CAWSHDKPYGYTF.

The CDR3 nucleotides are TGTGCCAGAAGGACTAGCGGGAGGGCGAACACCGGGGAGCTGTTTTTT. Its translation is CARRTSGRANTGELFF. The chain recombines TRBV6-4 with TRBJ2-2; 15 nucleotides match TRBD2. CDR3 length: 16 residues. V was clipped by 9 bases and J by 0 bases; unmatched bases: 2. Germline V gene lookup returns CDR1 MRHNA and CDR2 SNTAGT.

The V call is TRBV11-2, the J call TRBJ2-2; 11 bases agree with TRBD2. V shed 5 bases, J shed 6 bases, and the junction held 5 bases outside the gene matches. The germline V gene has CDR1 SGHAT and CDR2 FQNNGV. This CDR3 comprises 15 residues. This CDR3 is CASSPGLAGAGELFF. The DNA of the CDR3 is TGTGCCAGCAGCCCCGGACTAGCGGGTGCCGGGGAGCTGTTTTTT. Drawing the rest from reference TRBV11-2 and TRBJ2-2, the complete variable domain is EAGVAQSPRYKIIEKRQSVAFWCNPISGHATLYWYQQILGQGPKLLIQFQNNGVVDDSQLPKDRFSAERLKGVDSTLKIQPAKLEDSAVYLCASSPGLAGAGELFFGEGSRLTVL.

This chain joins TRBV18 and TRBJ1-3, with D possibly matching TRBD1 (6 bases). The CDR3 runs 15 residues. V was trimmed by 6 bases and J by 2 bases, leaving 14 bases between them. Germline CDR1 is KGHSH and CDR2 is LQKENI. The CDR3 spells CASSPRGTPGNTIYF. The CDR3 DNA follows: TGTGCCAGCTCCCCCAGGGGCACCCCTGGAAACACCATATATTTT.

V usage is TRBV7-9 and J usage is TRBJ1-3; D might be TRBD1 (5 bases). The CDR3 totals 17 residues. Germline loops: CDR1 SEHNR, CDR2 FQNEAQ (reference sequence). V gave up 5 bases and J gave up 0 bases, with 17 bases separating them. The CDR3 protein is CASSPSTVLFSGNTIYF. The CDR3 DNA is TGTGCCAGCAGCCCATCGACAGTCCTCTTCTCTGGAAACACCATATATTTT. Supplemented by reference TRBV7-9 and TRBJ1-3, the full variable domain reads DTGVSQNPRHKITKRGQNVTFRCDPISEHNRLYWYRQTLGQGPEFLTYFQNEAQLEKSRLLSDRFSAERPKGSFSTLEIQRTEQGDSAMYLCASSPSTVLFSGNTIYFGEGSWLTVV.

The sample holds one count of this clone. This chain links TRBV29-1 with TRBJ2-1; TRBD2 matches 7 bases. In germline, CDR1 is SQVTM, CDR2 ANQGSEA. V lost 4 bases to trimming and J lost 5 bases; unmatched junction nucleotides: 8. The CDR3 has 14 amino acids. CDR3 nucleotides: TGCAGCGTTGGACGGGGGGTGGCGGACAATGAGCAGTTCTTC. Protein sequence: CSVGRGVADNEQFF.

This CDR3 reads CSGSGTGTSEQYF. The CDR3, as DNA: TGCAGCGGCTCCGGGACAGGGACCTCCGAGCAGTACTTC. J is TRBJ2-7 and V is TRBV29-1, with TRBD1 matching over 9 bases. The ends lost 7 bases at V and 6 bases at J; junction bases unmatched: 10. Germline loops: CDR1 SQVTM, CDR2 ANQGSEA. The CDR3 has 13 residues.

The CDR3 DNA reads as TGTGCCAGCAGTTCACCTCTTGGGCAGGGCTTCACTGAAGCTTTCTTT. It yields the protein CASSSPLGQGFTEAFF. The gene calls are TRBV6-2 or TRBV6-3 and TRBJ1-1; D is possibly TRBD1 (5 bases). Trimming took off 4 bases at V and 4 bases at J, with 19 bases between the two ends. This CDR3 region has 16 residues. Germline loops: CDR1 MNHEY, CDR2 SVGEGT.

The V gene is TRBV20-1, the J gene TRBJ2-5; D is unresolved. This CDR3 is built from 11 residues. Germline values: CDR1 DFQATT, CDR2 SNEGSKA (reference sequence). The ends were cut back, 7 bases at V and 1 base at J, with 7 bases in the middle. In DNA form, the CDR3 reads TGCAGTGACCAGTCCCAAGAGACCCAGTACTTC. Its protein product is CSDQSQETQYF.

This clone was observed a handful of times. The chain uses TRBV2 and TRBJ2-7, with D possibly being TRBD1 (5 bases). V lost 7 bases and J 3 bases, leaving 13 bases between the germline ends. CDR1 is SNHLY and CDR2 is FYNNEI in the germline V gene. The CDR3 contains 13 residues. CDR3 residues: CASKQAGNYEQYF. CDR3 DNA sequence: TGTGCCAGCAAACAAGCAGGGAACTACGAGCAGTACTTC.

The gene calls are TRBV9 and TRBJ2-7; D is unclear. The V end lost 0 bases, the J end lost 2 bases, and 12 bases lay between the germline ends. The germline V gene has CDR1 SGDLS and CDR2 YYNGEE. This CDR3 has 15 residues. Written as DNA, the CDR3 is TGTGCCAGCAGCGTAGACCCGGGTCCCCCCTACGAGCAGTACTTC. It translates to CASSVDPGPPYEQYF.

This clone was seen more than once but under ten times. CDR3 DNA: TGCGCCAGCAGCTTGGATCCCGAGGACACTGAAGCTTTCTTT. This sequence encodes CASSLDPEDTEAFF. The chain employs TRBV5-1 and TRBJ1-1; D gene uncertain. Germline V gives CDR1 SGHRS, CDR2 YFSETQ. Trimming pared 0 bases from V and 3 bases from J, leaving 9 bases between. The CDR3 totals 14 residues.

This chain joins TRBV2 and TRBJ2-2; D unresolved. The germline gives CDR1 SNHLY, CDR2 FYNNEI. V lost 0 bases and J lost 4, with 15 bases in between. This CDR3 spans 17 amino acids. CDR3 nucleotides: TGTGCCAGCAGTGAAGCGAACCCCACTCTGATCACCGGGGAGCTGTTTTTT. The encoded protein is CASSEANPTLITGELFF.